The 9 T cell receptor beta chains presented below share a single source sample, sequenced in a study of molecular identifiers for immune sequencing clone quantification (dated by TCRdb to the late 2010s). Library preparation used PCR. Sequencing used an Illumina HiSeq 4000. TCRdb reran the public reads through fastp at Q25 and MiXCR, keeping productive beta chains. Every distinct CDR3 protein forms one entry, paired with its most common genes and DNA. In this sample the table shows about 510,000 distinct CDR3 sequences, about a fifth of which occur a single time. The ten largest clones take up 0.7% to 1% of the sample. Material: naive CD8+ T cells from blood, with Jurkat cell RNA spiked in. Reading the label with the study, this specimen's cell subset or site is: FACS-sorted CD8+CD4-CCR7+CD45RA+ naive T cells. The receptors were sampled from a human donor in good health. Some libraries in this study had Jurkat cell RNA spiked in.

In the case of this clonotype: No conserved phenylalanine or tryptophan is present at the end of the CDR3, so a read error is the likely explanation. V gene TRBV4-3 combines with J gene TRBJ2-7; D possibly corresponds to TRBD1 (6 bases). Germline loops: CDR1 LGHNA, CDR2 YSLEER. V gave up 1 base and J gave up 1 base, with 14 bases separating them. The CDR3 has 16 amino acids. For the CDR3, the DNA is TGCGCCAGCAGCCAAGGTCTCAGGGGTCCTTCCTACGAGCAGTACCTC. Protein: CASSQGLRGPSYEQYL.

This chain links TRBV28 with TRBJ2-1; D is tentatively TRBD1 or TRBD2 (6 bases each). CDR3 length: 15 residues. CDR1 and CDR2 (germline): MDHEN, SYDVKM. Deletions cut 3 bases from V and 4 bases from J, with 13 bases between. Written as DNA, the CDR3 is TGTGCCAGCAGTTTCCGGGGGCTACTATACAATGAGCAGTTCTTC. It codes for CASSFRGLLYNEQFF.

This clonotype occurred many times. CDR3 in DNA: TGCGCCAGCAGTCGGGGAGGGGTTAGCGAGCAGTACTTC. Protein sequence: CASSRGGVSEQYF. This sequence joins TRBV5-1 and TRBJ2-7; 7 bases are shared with TRBD2. Germline lookup yields CDR1 SGHRS and CDR2 YFSETQ. With V trimmed by 5 bases and J by 6 bases, 8 bases remained unmatched. The CDR3 runs 13 residues. Based on the CDR3 plus reference TRBV5-1 and TRBJ2-7, the full variable domain is KAGVTQTPRYLIKTRGQQVTLSCSPISGHRSVSWYQQTPGQGLQFLFEYFSETQRNKGNFPGRFSGRQFSNSRSEMNVSTLELGDSALYLCASSRGGVSEQYFGPGTRLTVT.

This clonotype occurred many times. The V gene is TRBV3-1, the J gene TRBJ1-1, with D unclear. The CDR3 is made up of 14 amino acids. Trimming pared 0 bases from V and 1 base from J, leaving 6 bases between. CDR1 and CDR2 from the germline V gene are LGHDT and YNNKEL (reference sequence). The CDR3 sequence: CASSQEFENTEAFF. The CDR3 bases are TGTGCCAGCAGCCAAGAATTCGAGAACACTGAAGCTTTCTTT.

This clonotype was detected ten times or more. The chain joins TRBV7-9 to TRBJ1-5, with D possibly matching TRBD1 (6 bases). V gave up 1 base and J gave up 7 bases, with 11 bases separating them. Germline V gives CDR1 SEHNR, CDR2 FQNEAQ (reference sequence). The CDR3 covers 14 residues. The CDR3 DNA follows: TGTGCCAGCAGCTTAGGTTCAGGGACACAGCCCCAGCATTTT. Residues: CASSLGSGTQPQHF.

The chain joins TRBV4-3 to TRBJ2-2; 8 nucleotides agree with TRBD1. The ends lost 0 bases at V and 4 bases at J; junction bases unmatched: 10. This CDR3 comprises 18 residues. The germline gives CDR1 LGHNA, CDR2 YSLEER. The CDR3 is CASSQDLGVGQATGELFF. The CDR3 bases are TGCGCCAGCAGCCAAGATTTGGGGGTGGGACAGGCCACCGGGGAGCTGTTTTTT.

This chain uses TRBV20-1 with TRBJ2-3, with 9 bases identical to TRBD2. Germline V CDR1 and CDR2: DFQATT, SNEGSKA (reference sequence). With 1 base clipped from V and 0 bases from J, the junction kept 5 bases outside the gene matches. This CDR3 comprises 16 residues. This chain's CDR3 is CSARAASGASTDTQYF. The CDR3 nucleotides are TGCAGTGCTAGAGCGGCTAGCGGGGCTAGCACAGATACGCAGTATTTT.

CDR3 nucleotide sequence: TGTGCCGGGATGGACGGCTATGGCTACACCTTC. Its translation: CAGMDGYGYTF. The chain links TRBV19 to TRBJ1-2; unclear D gene. Trimming removed 11 bases from V and 4 bases from J, with 11 bases in between. Germline V gene sequence: CDR1 LNHDA, CDR2 SQIVND (reference sequence). The CDR3 covers 11 residues.

Ten or more counts support this clonotype. The chain joins TRBV20-1 to TRBJ1-1; TRBD1 matches at 7 bases. Unmatched junction bases numbered 9, after V lost 0 bases and J lost 2 bases. The V gene's germline CDR1 is DFQATT and CDR2 SNEGSKA (reference sequence). The CDR3 runs to 16 residues. CDR3 protein: CSARDPRDRQNTEAFF. CDR3 bases: TGCAGTGCTAGAGACCCGCGGGACAGACAAAACACTGAAGCTTTCTTT.